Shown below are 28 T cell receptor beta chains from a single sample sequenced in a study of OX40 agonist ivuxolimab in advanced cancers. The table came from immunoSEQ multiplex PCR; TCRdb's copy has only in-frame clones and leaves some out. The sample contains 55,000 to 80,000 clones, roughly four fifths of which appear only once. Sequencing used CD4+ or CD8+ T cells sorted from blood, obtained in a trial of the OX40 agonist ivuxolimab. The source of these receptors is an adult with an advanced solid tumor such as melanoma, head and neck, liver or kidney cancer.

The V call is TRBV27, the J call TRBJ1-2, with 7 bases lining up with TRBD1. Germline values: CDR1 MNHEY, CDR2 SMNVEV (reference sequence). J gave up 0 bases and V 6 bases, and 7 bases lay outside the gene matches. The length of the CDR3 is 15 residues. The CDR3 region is CASSRGGGANYGYTF. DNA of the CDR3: TGTGCCAGCAGCCGCGGAGGGGGCGCTAACTATGGCTACACCTTC.

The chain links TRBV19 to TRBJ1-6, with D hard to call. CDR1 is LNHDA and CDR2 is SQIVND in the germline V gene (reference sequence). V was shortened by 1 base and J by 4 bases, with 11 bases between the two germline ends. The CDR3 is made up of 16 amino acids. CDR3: CASSIGSDTYNSPLHF. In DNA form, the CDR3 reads TGTGCCAGTAGTATAGGTTCCGACACGTATAATTCACCCCTCCACTTT.

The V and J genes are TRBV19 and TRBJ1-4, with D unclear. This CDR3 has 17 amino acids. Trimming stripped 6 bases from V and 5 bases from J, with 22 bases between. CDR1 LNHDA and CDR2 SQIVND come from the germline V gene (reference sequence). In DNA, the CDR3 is TGTGCCAGTAGGAGGACGGATCGAACTCCTTTCAATGAAAAACTGTTTTTT. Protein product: CASRRTDRTPFNEKLFF.

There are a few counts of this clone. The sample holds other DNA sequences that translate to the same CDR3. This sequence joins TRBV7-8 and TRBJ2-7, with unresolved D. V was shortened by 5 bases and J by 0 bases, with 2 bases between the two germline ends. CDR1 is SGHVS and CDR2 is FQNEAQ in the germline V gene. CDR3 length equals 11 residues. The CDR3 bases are TGTGCCAGCAGCCTCTCCTACGAGCAGTACTTC. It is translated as CASSLSYEQYF.

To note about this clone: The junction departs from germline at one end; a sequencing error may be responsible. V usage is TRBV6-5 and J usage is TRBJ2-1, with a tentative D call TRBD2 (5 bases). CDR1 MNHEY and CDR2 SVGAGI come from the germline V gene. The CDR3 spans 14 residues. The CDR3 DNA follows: TGTGCCAGCAGCCTAGAAGGGAGCTACTATGAGCAGTTCTTC. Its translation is CASSLEGSYYEQFF.

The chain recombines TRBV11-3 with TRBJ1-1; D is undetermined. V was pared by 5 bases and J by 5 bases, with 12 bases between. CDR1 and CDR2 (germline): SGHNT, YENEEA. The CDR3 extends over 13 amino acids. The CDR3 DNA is TGTGCCAGCAGCCTATGGTTTAAGACTGAAGCTTTCTTT. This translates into CASSLWFKTEAFF.

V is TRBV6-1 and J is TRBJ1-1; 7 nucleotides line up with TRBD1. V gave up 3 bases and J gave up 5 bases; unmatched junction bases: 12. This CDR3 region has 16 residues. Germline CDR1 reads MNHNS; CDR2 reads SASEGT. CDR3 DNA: TGTGCCAGCAGTGAGGTTCGGGGAGGGGGCAGAACTGAAGCTTTCTTT. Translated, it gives CASSEVRGGGRTEAFF.

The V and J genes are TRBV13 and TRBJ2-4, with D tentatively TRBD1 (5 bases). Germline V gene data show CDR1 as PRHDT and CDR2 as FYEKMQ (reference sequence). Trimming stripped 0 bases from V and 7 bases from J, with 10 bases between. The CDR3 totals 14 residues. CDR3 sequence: CASSLGQVGNIQYF. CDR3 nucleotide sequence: TGTGCCAGCAGCTTAGGACAGGTCGGGAACATTCAGTACTTC.

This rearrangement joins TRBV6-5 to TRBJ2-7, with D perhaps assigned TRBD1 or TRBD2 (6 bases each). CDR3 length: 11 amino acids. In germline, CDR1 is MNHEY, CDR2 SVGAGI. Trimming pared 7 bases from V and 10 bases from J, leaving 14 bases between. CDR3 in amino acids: CASTLGGYQYF. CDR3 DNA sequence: TGTGCCAGCACCTTGGGGGGCTACCAGTACTTC.

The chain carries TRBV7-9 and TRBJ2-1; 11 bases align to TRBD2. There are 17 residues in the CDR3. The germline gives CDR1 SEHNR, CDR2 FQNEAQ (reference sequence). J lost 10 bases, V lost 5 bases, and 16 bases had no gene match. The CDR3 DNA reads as TGTGCCAGCAGCCCCCCGCTGCAACTAGCGGGGGCCATAGAGCAGTTCTTC. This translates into CASSPPLQLAGAIEQFF.

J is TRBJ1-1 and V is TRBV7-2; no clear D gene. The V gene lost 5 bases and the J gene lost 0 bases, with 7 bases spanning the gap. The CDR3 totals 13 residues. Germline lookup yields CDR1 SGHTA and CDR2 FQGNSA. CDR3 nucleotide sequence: TGTGCCAGCAGCGAAATAATGAACACTGAAGCTTTCTTT. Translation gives CASSEIMNTEAFF. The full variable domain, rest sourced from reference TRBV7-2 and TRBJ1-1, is GAGVSQSPSNKVTEKGKDVELRCDPISGHTALYWYRQSLGQGLEFLIYFQGNSAPDKSGLPSDRFSAERTGGSVSTLTIQRTQQEDSAVYLCASSEIMNTEAFFGQGTRLTVV.

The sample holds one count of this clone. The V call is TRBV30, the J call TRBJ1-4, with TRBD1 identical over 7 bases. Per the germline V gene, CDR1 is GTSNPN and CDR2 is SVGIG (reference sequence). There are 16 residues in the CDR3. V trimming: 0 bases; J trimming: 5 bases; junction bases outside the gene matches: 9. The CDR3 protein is CAWSVWRQGTNEKLFF. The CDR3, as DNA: TGTGCCTGGAGTGTATGGCGACAGGGCACCAATGAAAAACTGTTTTTT.

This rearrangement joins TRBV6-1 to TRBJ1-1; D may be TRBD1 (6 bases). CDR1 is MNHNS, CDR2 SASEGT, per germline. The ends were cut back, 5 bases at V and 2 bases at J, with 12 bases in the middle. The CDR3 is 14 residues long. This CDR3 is CASSRRGANTEAFF. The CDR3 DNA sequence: TGTGCCAGCAGTCGGAGGGGGGCTAACACTGAAGCTTTCTTT.

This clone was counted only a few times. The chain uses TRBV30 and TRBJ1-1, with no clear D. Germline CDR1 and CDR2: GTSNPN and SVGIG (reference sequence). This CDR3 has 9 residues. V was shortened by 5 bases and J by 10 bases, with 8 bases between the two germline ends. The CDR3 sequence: CAWGFGAFF. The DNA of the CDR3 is TGTGCCTGGGGGTTTGGAGCTTTCTTT.

CDR3 DNA sequence: TGTGCCAGCAGCCACACTAGTCCCACAGATACGCAGTATTTT. This codes for CASSHTSPTDTQYF. This rearrangement joins TRBV7-9 to TRBJ2-3, with D possibly being TRBD2 (5 bases). CDR1 and CDR2 (germline): SEHNR, FQNEAQ (reference sequence). This CDR3 region has 14 residues. V lost 5 bases, J lost 2 bases, and 11 bases lay in between.

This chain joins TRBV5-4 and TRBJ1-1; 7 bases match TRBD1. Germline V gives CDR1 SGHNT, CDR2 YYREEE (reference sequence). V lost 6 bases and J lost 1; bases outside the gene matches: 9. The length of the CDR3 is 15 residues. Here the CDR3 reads CASTSQGGPNTEAFF. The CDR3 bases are TGTGCCAGCACCTCCCAGGGGGGCCCGAACACTGAAGCTTTCTTT. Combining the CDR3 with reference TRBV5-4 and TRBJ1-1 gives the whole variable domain ETGVTQSPTHLIKTRGQQVTLRCSSQSGHNTVSWYQQALGQGPQFIFQYYREEENGRGNFPPRFSGLQFPNYSSELNVNALELDDSALYLCASTSQGGPNTEAFFGQGTRLTVV.

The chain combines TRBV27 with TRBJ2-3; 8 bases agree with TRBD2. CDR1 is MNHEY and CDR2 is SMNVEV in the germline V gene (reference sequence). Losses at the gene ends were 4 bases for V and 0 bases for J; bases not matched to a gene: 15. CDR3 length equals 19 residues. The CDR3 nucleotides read TGTGCCAGCAGTTCCCCGGGGGGGGCTAGGGGTTTTAGCACAGATACGCAGTATTTT. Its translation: CASSSPGGARGFSTDTQYF.

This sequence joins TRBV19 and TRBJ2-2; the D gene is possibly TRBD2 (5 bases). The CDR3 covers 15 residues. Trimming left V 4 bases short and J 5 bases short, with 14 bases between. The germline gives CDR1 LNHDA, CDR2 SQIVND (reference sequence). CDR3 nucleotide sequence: TGTGCCAGTAGTAATCTAGCCCTGAGTACCGGGGAGCTGTTTTTT. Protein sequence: CASSNLALSTGELFF.

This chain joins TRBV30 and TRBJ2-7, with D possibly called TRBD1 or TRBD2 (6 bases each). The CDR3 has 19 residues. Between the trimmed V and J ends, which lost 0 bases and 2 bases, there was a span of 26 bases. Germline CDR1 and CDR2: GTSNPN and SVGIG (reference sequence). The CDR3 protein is CAWSVPGLVGGPSPYEQYF. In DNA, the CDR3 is TGTGCCTGGAGTGTGCCGGGGCTGGTAGGGGGGCCCAGCCCCTACGAGCAGTACTTC. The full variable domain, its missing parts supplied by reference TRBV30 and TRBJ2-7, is SQTIHQWPATLVQPVGSPLSLECTVEGTSNPNLYWYRQAAGRGLQLLFYSVGIGQISSEVPQNLSASRPQDRQFILSSKKLLLSDSGFYLCAWSVPGLVGGPSPYEQYFGPGTRLTVT.

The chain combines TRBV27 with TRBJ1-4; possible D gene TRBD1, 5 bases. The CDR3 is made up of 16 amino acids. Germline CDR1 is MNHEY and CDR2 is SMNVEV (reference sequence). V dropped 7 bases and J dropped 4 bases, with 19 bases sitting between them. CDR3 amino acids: CASISFSRRGNEKLFF. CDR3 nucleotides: TGTGCCAGCATTTCTTTCAGCAGGAGGGGTAATGAAAAACTGTTTTTT. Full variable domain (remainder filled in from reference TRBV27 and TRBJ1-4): EAQVTQNPRYLITVTGKKLTVTCSQNMNHEYMSWYRQDPGLGLRQIYYSMNVEVTDKGDVPEGYKVSRKEKRNFPLILESPSPNQTSLYFCASISFSRRGNEKLFFGSGTQLSVL.

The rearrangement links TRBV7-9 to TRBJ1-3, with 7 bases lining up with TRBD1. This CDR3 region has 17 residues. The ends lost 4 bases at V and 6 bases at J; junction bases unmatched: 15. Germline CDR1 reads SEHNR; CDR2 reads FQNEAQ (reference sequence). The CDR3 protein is CASSSPERTGWENTIYF. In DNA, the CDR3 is TGTGCCAGCAGCTCCCCTGAGAGGACAGGCTGGGAAAACACCATATATTTT.

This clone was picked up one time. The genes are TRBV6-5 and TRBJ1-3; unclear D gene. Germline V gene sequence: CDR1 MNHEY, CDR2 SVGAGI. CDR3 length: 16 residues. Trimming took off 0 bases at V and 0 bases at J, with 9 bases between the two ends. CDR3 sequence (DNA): TGTGCCAGCAGTTACTCTCCGATCAGCTCTGGAAACACCATATATTTT. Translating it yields CASSYSPISSGNTIYF.

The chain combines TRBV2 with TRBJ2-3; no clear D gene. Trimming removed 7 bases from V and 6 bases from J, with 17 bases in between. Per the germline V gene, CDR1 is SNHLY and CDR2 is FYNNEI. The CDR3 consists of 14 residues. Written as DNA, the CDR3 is TGTGCCAGCATGGGAACTCTCATCATGGATACGCAGTATTTT. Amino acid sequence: CASMGTLIMDTQYF.

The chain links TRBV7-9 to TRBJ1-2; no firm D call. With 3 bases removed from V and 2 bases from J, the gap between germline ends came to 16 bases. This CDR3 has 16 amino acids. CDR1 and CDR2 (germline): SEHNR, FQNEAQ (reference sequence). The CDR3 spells CASSFLGREENYGYTF. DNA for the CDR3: TGTGCCAGCAGCTTTCTGGGGAGAGAGGAAAACTATGGCTACACCTTC.

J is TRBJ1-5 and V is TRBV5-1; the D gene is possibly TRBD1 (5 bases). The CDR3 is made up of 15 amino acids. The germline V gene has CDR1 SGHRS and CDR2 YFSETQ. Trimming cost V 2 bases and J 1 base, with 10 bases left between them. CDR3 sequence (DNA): TGCGCCAGCAGCTTAGGGCAGGGAAGCAATCAGCCCCAGCATTTT. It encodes CASSLGQGSNQPQHF.

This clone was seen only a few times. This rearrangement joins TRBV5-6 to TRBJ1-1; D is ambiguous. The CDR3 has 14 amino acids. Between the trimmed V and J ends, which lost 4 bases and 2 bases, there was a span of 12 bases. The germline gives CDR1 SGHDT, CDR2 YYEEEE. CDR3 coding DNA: TGTGCCAGCAGCCCCGGGCCCCATAACACTGAAGCTTTCTTT. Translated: CASSPGPHNTEAFF.

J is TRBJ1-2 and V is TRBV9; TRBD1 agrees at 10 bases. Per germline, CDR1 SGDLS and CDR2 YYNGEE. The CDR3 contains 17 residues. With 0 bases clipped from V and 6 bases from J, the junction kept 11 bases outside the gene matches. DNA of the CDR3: TGTGCCAGCAGCGTAGATATAGGGAGGACAGGGGGGAATGGCTACACCTTC. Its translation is CASSVDIGRTGGNGYTF.

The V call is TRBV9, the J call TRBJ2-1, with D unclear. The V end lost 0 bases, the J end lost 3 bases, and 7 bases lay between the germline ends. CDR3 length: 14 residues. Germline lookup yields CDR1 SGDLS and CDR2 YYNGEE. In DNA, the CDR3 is TGTGCCAGCAGCGTAGGGGAAATCTACAATGAGCAGTTCTTC. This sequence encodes CASSVGEIYNEQFF.